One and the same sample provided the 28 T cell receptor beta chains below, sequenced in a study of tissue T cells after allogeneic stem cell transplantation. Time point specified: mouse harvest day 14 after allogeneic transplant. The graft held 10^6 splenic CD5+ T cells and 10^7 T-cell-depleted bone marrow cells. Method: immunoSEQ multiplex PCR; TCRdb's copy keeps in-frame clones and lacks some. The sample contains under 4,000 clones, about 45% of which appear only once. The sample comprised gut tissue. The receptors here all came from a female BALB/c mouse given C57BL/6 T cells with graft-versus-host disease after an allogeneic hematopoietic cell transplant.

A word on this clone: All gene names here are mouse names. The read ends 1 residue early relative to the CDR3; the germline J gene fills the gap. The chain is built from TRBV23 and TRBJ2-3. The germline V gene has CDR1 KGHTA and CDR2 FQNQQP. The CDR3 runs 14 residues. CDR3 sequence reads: CSSSQRASAETLYF. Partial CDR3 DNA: TGCTCCAGCAGTCAGAGGGCTAGTGCAGAAACGCTGTAT.

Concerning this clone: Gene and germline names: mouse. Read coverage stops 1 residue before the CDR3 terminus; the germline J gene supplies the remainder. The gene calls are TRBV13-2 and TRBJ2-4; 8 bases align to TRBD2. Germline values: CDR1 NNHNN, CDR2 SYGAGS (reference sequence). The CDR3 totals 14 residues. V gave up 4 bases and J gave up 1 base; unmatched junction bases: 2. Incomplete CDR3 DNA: TGTGCCAGCGGTACGGACTGGGGTCAAAACACCTTGTAC. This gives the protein CASGTDWGQNTLY. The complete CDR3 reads CASGTDWGQNTLYF.

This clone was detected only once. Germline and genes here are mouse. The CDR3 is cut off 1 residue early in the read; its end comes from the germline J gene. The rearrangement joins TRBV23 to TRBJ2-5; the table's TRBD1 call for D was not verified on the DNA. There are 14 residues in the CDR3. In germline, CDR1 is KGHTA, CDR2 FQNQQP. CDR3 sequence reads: CSSSQSPGQDTQYF. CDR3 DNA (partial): TGCTCCAGCAGTCAATCGCCAGGGCAAGACACCCAGTAC.

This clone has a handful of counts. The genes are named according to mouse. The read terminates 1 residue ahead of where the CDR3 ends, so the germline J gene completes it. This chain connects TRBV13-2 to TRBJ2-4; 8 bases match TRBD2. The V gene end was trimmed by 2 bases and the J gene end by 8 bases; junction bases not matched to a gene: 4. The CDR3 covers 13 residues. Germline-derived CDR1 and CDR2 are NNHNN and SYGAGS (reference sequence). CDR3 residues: CASGDWGELTLYF. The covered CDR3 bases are TGTGCCAGCGGTGACTGGGGGGAGCTCACCTTGTAC.

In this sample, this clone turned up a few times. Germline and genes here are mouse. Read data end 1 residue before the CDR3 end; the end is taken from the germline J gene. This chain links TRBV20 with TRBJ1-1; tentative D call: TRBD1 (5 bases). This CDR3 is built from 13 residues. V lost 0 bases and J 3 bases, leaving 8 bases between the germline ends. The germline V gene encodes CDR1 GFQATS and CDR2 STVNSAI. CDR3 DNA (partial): TGTGGTGCTAGGGACCAGGGCCACACAGAAGTCTTC. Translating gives CGARDQGHTEVF. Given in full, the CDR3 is CGARDQGHTEVFF.

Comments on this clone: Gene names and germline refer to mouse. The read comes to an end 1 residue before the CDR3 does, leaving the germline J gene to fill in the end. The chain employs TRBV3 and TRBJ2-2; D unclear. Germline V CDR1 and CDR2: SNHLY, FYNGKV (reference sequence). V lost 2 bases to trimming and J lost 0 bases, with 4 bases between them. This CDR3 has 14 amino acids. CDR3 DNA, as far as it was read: TGTGCCAGCAGCTTAACAGCAAACACCGGGCAGCTCTAC. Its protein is CASSLTANTGQLY. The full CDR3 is CASSLTANTGQLYF.

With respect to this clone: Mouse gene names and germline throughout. The DNA read from the CDR3 is TGTGCCAGCTCTCTCGAGGCTAGTCAAAACACCTTGTAC. This encodes CASSLEASQNTLY. The whole CDR3 region reads CASSLEASQNTLYF. The J gene is TRBJ2-4, the V gene TRBV12-2; D unclear. The DNA ends 1 residue before the CDR3 does, and the rest of the CDR3 is filled in from the germline J gene. This CDR3 region has 14 residues. V was clipped by 0 bases and J by 0 bases, with 6 bases between them. Germline CDR1 reads SGHLS; CDR2 reads HYDKME.

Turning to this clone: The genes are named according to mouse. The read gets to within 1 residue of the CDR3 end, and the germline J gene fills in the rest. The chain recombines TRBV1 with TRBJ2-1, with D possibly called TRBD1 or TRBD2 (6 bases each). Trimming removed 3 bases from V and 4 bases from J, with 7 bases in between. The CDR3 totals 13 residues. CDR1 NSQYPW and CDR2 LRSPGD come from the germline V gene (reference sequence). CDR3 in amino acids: CTCSAGAYAEQFF. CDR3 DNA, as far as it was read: TGCACCTGCAGTGCGGGGGCTTATGCTGAGCAGTTC. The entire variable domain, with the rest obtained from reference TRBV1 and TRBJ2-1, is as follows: VTLLEQNPRWRLVPRGQAVNLRCILKNSQYPWMSWYQQDLQKQLQWLFTLRSPGDKEVKSLPGADYLATRVTDTELRLQVANMSQGRTLYCTCSAGAYAEQFFGPGTRLTVL.

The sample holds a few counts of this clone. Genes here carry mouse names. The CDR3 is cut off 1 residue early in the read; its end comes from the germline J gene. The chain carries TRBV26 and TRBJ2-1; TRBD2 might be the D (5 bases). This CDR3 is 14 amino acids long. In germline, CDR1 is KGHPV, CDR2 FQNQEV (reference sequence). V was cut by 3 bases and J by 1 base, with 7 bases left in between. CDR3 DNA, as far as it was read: TGTGCCAGCAGTCTTCTGGGAAACTATGCTGAGCAGTTC. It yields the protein CASSLLGNYAEQF. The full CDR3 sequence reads CASSLLGNYAEQFF.

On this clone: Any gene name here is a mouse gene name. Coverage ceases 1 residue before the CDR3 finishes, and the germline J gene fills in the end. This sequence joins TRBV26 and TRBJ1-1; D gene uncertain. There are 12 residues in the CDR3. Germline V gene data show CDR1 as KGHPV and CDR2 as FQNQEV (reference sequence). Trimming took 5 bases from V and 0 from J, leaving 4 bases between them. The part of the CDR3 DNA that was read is TGTGCCAGCAGTGGGACAAACACAGAAGTCTTC. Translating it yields CASSGTNTEVF. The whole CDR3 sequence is CASSGTNTEVFF.

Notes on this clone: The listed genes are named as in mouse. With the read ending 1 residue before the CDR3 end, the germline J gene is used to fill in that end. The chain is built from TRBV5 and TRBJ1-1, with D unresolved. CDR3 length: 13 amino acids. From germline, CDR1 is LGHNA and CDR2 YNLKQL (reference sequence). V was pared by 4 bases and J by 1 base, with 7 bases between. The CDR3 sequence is CASSLRQNTEVFF. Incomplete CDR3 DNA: TGTGCCAGCAGCCTTCGACAAAACACAGAAGTCTTC.

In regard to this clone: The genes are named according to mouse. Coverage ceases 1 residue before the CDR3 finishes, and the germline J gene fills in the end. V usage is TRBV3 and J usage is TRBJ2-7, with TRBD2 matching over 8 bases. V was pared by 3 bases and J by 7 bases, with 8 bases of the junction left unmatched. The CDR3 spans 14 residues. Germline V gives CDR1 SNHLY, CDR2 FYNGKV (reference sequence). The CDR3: CASSFTGGRGEQYF. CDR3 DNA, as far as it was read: TGTGCCAGCAGCTTTACTGGGGGTCGGGGGGAACAGTAC.

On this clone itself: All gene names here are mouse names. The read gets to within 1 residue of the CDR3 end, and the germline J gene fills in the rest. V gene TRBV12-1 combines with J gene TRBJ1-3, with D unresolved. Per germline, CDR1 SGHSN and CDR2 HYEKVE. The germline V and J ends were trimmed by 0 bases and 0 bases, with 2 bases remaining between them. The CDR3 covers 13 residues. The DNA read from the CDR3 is TGTGCCAGCTCTCTCTATTCTGGAAATACGCTCTAT. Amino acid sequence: CASSLYSGNTLY. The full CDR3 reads CASSLYSGNTLYF.

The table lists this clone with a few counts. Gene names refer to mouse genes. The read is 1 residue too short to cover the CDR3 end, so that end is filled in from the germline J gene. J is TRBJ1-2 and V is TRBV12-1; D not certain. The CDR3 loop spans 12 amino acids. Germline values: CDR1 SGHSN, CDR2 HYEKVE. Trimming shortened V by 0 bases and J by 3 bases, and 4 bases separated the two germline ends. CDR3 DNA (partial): TGTGCCAGCTCTCTCCAGGACTCCGACTACACC. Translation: CASSLQDSDYT. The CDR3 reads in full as CASSLQDSDYTF.

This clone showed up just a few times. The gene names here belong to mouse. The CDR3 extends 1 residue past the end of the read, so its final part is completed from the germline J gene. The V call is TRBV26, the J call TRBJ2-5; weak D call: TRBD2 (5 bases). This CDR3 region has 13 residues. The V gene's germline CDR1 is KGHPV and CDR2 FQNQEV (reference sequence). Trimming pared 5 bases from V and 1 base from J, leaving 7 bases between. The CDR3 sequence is CASSTLDQDTQYF. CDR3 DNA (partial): TGTGCCAGCAGTACACTGGACCAAGACACCCAGTAC.

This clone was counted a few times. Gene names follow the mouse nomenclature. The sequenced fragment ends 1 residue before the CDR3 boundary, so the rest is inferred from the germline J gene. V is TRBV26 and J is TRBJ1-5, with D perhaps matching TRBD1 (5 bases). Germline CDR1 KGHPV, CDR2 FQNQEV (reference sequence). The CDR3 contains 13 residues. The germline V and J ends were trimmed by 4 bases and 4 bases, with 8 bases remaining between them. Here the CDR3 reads CASSPDSNQAPLF. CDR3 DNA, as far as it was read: TGTGCCAGCAGTCCAGACAGTAACCAGGCTCCGCTT.

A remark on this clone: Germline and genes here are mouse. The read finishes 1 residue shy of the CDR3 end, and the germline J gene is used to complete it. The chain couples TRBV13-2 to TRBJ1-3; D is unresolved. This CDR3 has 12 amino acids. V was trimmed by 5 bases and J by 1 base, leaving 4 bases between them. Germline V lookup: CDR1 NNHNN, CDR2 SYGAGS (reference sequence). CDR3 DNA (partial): TGTGCCAGCGGGGTATCTGGAAATACGCTCTAT. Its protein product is CASGVSGNTLY. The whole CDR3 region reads CASGVSGNTLYF.

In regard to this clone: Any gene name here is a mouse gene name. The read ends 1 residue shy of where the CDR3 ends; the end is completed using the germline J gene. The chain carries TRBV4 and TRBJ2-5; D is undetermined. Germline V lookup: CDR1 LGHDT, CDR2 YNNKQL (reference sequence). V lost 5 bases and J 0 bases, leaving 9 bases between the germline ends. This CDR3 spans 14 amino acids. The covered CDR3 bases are TGTGCCAGCAGCGAGACTTTTAACCAAGACACCCAGTAC. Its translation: CASSETFNQDTQY. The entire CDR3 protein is CASSETFNQDTQYF.

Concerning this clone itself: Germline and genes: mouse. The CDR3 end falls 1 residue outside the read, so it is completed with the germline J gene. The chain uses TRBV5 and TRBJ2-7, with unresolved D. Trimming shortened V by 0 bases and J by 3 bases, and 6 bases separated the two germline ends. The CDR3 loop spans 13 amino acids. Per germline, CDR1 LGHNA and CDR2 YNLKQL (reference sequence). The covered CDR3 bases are TGTGCCAGCAGCCAAGAGGGGTTCTATGAACAGTAC. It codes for CASSQEGFYEQY. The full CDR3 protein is CASSQEGFYEQYF.

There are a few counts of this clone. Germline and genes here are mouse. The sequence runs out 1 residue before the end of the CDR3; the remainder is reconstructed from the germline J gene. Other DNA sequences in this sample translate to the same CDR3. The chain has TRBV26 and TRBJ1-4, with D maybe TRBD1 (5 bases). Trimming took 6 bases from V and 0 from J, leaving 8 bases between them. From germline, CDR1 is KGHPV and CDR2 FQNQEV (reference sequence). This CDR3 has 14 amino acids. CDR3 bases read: TGTGCCAGCAGCCGACAGATTTCCAACGAAAGATTATTT. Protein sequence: CASSRQISNERLF. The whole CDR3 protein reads CASSRQISNERLFF.

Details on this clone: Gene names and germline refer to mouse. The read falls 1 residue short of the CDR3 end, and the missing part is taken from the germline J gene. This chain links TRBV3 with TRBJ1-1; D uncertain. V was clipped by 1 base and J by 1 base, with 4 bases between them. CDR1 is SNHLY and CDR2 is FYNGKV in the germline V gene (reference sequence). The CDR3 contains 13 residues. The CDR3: CASSLVGNTEVFF. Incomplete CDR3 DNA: TGTGCCAGCAGCTTAGTCGGAAACACAGAAGTCTTC.

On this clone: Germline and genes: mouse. CDR3 loop: CAWSLELGGRAETLYF. The CDR3 DNA, read in part, is TGTGCCTGGAGTCTAGAACTGGGGGGGCGCGCAGAAACGCTGTAT. The V gene is TRBV31, the J gene TRBJ2-3, with 11 bases that match TRBD2. The CDR3 end falls 1 residue outside the read, so it is completed with the germline J gene. The CDR3 runs to 16 residues. Germline V gene lookup returns CDR1 GKSSPN and CDR2 SITVG. V lost 0 bases to trimming and J lost 3 bases; unmatched junction nucleotides: 5.

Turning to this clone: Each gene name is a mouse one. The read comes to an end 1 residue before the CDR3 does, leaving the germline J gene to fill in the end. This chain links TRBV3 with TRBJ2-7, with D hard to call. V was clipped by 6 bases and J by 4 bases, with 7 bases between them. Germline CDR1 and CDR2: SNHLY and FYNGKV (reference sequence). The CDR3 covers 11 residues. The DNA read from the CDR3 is TGTGCCAGCAGTGATGCTTATGAACAGTAC. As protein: CASSDAYEQY. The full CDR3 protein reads CASSDAYEQYF. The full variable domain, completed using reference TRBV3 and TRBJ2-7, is GPKVLQIPSHQIIDMGQMVTLNCDPVSNHLYFYWYKQILGQQMEFLVNFYNGKVMEKSKLFKDQFSVERPDGSYFTLKIQPTALEDSAVYFCASSDAYEQYFGPGTRLTVL.

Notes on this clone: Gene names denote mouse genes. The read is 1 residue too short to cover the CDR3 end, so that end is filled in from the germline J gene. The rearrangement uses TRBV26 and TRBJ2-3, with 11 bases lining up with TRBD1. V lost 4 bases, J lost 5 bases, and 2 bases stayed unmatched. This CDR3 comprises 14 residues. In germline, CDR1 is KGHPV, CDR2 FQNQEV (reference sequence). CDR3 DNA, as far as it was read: TGTGCCAGCAGTCAAGGGACAGGGGGAGAAACGCTGTAT. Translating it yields CASSQGTGGETLY. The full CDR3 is CASSQGTGGETLYF.

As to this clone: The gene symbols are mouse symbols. The CDR3 is CASSLDTEVFF. Incomplete CDR3 DNA: TGTGCCAGCAGCCTTGACACAGAAGTCTTC. The V gene is TRBV3, the J gene TRBJ1-1; D uncertain. Read data end 1 residue before the CDR3 end; the end is taken from the germline J gene. CDR3 length equals 11 residues. The V end was cut by 5 bases, the J end by 3 bases, with 4 bases between. From germline, CDR1 is SNHLY and CDR2 FYNGKV (reference sequence).

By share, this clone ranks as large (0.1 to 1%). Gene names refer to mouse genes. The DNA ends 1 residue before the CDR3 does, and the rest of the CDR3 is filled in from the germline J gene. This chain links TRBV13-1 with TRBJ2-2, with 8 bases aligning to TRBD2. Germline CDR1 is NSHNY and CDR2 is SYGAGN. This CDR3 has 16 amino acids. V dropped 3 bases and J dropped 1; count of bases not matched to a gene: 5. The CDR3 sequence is CASSGGLALNTGQLYF. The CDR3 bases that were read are TGTGCCAGCAGTGGGGGACTGGCCCTAAACACCGGGCAGCTCTAC.

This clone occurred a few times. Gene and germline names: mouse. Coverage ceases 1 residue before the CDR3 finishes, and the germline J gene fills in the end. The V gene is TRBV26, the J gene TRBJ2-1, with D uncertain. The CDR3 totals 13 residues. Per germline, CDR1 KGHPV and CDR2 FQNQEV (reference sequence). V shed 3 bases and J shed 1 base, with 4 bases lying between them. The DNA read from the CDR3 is TGTGCCAGCAGTCTACTGAACTATGCTGAGCAGTTC. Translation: CASSLLNYAEQF. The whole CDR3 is CASSLLNYAEQFF.

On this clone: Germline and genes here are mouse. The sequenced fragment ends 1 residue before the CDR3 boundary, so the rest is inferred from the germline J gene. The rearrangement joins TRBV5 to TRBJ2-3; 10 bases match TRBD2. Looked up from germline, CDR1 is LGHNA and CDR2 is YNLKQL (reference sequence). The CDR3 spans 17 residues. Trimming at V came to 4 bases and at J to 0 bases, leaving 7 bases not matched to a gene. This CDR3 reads CASSPRLGGTSAETLYF. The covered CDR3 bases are TGTGCCAGCAGCCCCCGACTGGGGGGTACTAGTGCAGAAACGCTGTAT.